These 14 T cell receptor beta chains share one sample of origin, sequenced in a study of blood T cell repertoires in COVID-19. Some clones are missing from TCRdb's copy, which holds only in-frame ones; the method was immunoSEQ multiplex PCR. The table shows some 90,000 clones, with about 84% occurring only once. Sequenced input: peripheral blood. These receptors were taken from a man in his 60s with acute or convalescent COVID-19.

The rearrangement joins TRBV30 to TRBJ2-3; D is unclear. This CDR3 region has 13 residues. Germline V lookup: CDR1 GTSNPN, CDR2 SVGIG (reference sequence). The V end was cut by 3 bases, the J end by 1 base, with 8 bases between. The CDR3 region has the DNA TGTGCCTGGAGCTCCCAGGGCACAGATACGCAGTATTTT. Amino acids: CAWSSQGTDTQYF.

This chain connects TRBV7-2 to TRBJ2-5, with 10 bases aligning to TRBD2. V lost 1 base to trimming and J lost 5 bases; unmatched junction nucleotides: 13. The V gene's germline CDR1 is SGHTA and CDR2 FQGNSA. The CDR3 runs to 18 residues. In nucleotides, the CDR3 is TGTGCCAGCAGCTTAGGTGGAGGTAGCGGGAGGCCGGTGGAGACCCAGTACTTC. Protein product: CASSLGGGSGRPVETQYF.

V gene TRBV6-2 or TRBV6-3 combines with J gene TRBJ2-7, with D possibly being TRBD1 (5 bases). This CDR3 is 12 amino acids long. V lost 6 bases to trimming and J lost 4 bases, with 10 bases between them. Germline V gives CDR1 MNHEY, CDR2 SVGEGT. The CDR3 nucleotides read TGTGCCAGCAGCCAGACAGCTTACGAGCAGTACTTC. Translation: CASSQTAYEQYF.

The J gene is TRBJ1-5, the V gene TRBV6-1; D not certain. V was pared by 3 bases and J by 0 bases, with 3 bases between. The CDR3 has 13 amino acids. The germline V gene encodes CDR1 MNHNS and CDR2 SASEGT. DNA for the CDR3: TGTGCCAGCAGTGACAGTAGCAATCAGCCCCAGCATTTT. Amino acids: CASSDSSNQPQHF.

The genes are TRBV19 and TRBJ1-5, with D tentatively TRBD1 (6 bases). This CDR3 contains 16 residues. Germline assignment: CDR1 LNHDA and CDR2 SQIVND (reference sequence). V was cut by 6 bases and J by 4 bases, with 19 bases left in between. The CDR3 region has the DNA TGTGCCAGTAGGCCGGCACAGGGATCTCGGAATCAGCCCCAGCATTTT. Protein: CASRPAQGSRNQPQHF.

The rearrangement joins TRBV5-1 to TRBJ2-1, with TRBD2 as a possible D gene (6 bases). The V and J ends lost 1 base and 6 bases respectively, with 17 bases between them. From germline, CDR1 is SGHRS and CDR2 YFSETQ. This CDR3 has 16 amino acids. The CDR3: CASSLNGRGAINEQFF. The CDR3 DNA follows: TGCGCCAGCAGCTTGAATGGGCGGGGTGCGATCAATGAGCAGTTCTTC.

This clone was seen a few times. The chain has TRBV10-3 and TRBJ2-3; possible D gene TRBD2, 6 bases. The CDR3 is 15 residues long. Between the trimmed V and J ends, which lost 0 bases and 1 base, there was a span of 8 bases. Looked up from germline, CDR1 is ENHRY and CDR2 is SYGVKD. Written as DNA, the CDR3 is TGTGCCATCAGTGAGTCGGGCGGGGGCACAGATACGCAGTATTTT. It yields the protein CAISESGGGTDTQYF.

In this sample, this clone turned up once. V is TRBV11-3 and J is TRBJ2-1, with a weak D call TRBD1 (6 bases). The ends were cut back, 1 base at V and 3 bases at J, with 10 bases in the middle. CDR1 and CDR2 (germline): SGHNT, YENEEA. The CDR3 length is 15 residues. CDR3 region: CASSLGQGSYNEQFF. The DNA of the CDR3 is TGTGCCAGCAGCTTAGGGCAGGGGAGCTACAATGAGCAGTTCTTC.

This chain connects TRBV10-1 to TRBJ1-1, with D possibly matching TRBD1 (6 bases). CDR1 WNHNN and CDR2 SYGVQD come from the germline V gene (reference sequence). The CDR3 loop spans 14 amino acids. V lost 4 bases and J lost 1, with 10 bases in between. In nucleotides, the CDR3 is TGCGCCAGCAGTGGACCGGGACAGAACACTGAAGCTTTCTTT. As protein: CASSGPGQNTEAFF.

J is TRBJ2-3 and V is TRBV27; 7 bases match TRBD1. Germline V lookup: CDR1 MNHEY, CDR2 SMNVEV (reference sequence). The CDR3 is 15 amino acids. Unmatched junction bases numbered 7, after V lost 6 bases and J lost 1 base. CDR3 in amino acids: CASRPYGTGTDTQYF. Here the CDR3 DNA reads TGTGCCAGCAGACCGTATGGGACAGGCACAGATACGCAGTATTTT.

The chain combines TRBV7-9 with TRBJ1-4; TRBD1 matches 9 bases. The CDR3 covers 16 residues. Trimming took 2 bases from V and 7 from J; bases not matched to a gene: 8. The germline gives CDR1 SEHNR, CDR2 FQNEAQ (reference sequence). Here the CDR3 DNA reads TGTGCCAGCAGCTTACGATTGACAGGGGGTTCTGAAAAACTGTTTTTT. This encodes CASSLRLTGGSEKLFF.

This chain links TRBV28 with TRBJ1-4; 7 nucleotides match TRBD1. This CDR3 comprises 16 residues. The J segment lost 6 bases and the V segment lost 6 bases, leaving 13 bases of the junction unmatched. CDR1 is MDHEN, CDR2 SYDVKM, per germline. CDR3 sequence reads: CASRLNTGVGDEKLFF. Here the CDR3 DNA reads TGTGCCAGCAGATTGAATACAGGGGTCGGGGATGAAAAACTGTTTTTT.

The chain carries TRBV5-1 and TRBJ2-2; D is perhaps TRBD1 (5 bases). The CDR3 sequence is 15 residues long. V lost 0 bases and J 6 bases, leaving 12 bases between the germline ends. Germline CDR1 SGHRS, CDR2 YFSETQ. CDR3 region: CASSLAPRVAGELFF. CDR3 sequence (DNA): TGCGCCAGCAGCTTGGCTCCCAGGGTAGCCGGGGAGCTGTTTTTT.

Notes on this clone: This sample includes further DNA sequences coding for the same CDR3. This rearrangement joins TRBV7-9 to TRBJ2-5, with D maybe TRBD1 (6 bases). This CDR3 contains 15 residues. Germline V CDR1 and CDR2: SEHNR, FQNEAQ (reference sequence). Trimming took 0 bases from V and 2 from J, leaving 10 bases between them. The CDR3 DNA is TGTGCCAGCAGCTTAGCTCGTCAGGGGCAAGAGACCCAGTACTTC. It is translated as CASSLARQGQETQYF.